This T cell receptor (beta chain) was documented in a study of identical twins (dated by TCRdb to 2016 to 2017). Some background on the complete study: To test whether fetal clonotypes persist, the study used deep sequencing on TCR alpha and beta repertoires from monozygotic twins, unrelated adults of various ages, and cord blood. Replicate twin experiments were performed at different times using different library preparation protocols to rule out contamination. Paper-wide results and their limitations: Conclusions relied on cross-sectional statistical analysis, since the same donors could not be followed over many years. Fewer insertions were carried by abundant cord blood beta clonotypes, a similar but weaker trend appeared in young adult naive repertoires, and no such trend appeared in memory repertoires. Zero-insertion analyses could be partly confounded by invariant T cells such as MAIT and iNKT, though diverse VJ usage argued against such confounding for most clonotypes. Excess twin sharing in beta out-of-frame sequences was weaker because fewer shared sequences lowered the signal-to-noise ratio. Recombination models systematically underestimated out-of-frame TCR alpha sharing in monozygotic twins but agreed with sharing between unrelated individuals. Compared with coincidental sharing between unrelated individuals, an excess of low generation-probability sequences was observed among out-of-frame TCR alpha sequences shared between twins.

About this clonotype: The antigen this receptor binds is unknown. One base away there is no much larger clone; base qualities are not given.

Receptor libraries were prepared by 5' RACE. The sequencing machine was an Illumina HiSeq 2000. Template switching introduced a universal primer binding site; the final cDNA contained a unique molecular identifier, enabling accurate counting of TCR cDNA molecules. First-strand cDNA for TCR alpha and beta chains was synthesized from specific primers in the conserved constant-segment region. Each cDNA library was double barcoded, with a SMART-Mk sample barcode plus Illumina barcodes, to control for contamination. Two successive PCR steps introduced TruSeq adapter sequences along with Illumina sample barcodes. The Illumina HiSeq platform was used with custom primers to sequence TCR alpha and beta cDNA libraries. The original pipeline was this. MiGEC was used to process raw reads and extract unique molecular identifiers, and MiXCR was used to find CDR3 positions. For each individual, recombination models were inferred using an EM algorithm with the repgenHMM and IGoR tools. The tcR package in R was used for shared clonotype analysis, with sharing normalized by the product of cloneset sizes. Out-of-frame nonproductive sequences were analyzed to study raw recombination free of thymic and clonal selection effects. TCRdb's own reprocessing of the public reads used fastp at Q25 and MiXCR and kept productive beta chains. For every CDR3 protein sequence, its rows merge into one entry that carries the most common genes and DNA. TCRdb's processing, not the authors', yielded these V and J calls. The sample includes about 730,000 distinct CDR3 sequences, with 21% observed a single time. Roughly 4.3% of the sample lies in the top ten.

Only healthy Caucasian donors were included. The twin cohort comprised three pairs of female monozygotic twins, all aged roughly 18 to 30 years. RNA for TCR libraries was isolated from peripheral blood mononuclear cells. Trimming takes 6 bases from V and 3 bases from J, and the germline ends sit 15 bases apart. The CDR3, from cysteine to phenylalanine, totals 14 residues. Just CDR3 DNA is preserved here, 42 bases in frame from base 1. The germline V gene sets CDR1 to ENHRY and CDR2 to SYGVKD. These same data were also listed under a study on T cells expressing NK-cell markers. The second study also describes: Three sorted T-cell subsets (CD3+CD56+NKG2C+, CD3+CD56+NKG2C- and CD3+CD56-NKG2C+) from about 8 donors had their TCR beta-chain repertoires profiled. Most of the eight sequenced donors were HCMV-seropositive and one was HCMV-seronegative. In several experiments an anti-gammadeltaTCR antibody was added to restrict sorting to alphabetaTCR-expressing T cells. In six donors, the dominant CD3+CD56+NKG2C+ clonotypes ranked among the top 10 CD8+ clonotypes, making up roughly 1.0-7.0% of CD8+ T cells. Those dominant clonotypes were again the most abundant among CD3+CD56-NKG2C+ cells in a handful of donors, at about 28.3-65%. Whether the expanded NKG2C-expressing T cell clones were specific for HCMV antigens remained unclear. Randomly selected healthy volunteers, three men and five women, were used as the eight sequenced donors. HCMV serostatus was determined by detecting HCMV-specific IgG in serum with a commercial ELISA kit. Bulk peripheral blood T-cell repertoires were additionally sequenced from unsorted PBMC for over five donors. MIGEC handled demultiplexing of the reads and grouping by UMI, while MiTCR was used to assemble and quantify clonotypes. To exclude erroneous sequences, only TCR cDNA sequences supported by at least two reads were retained. The tcR package was used for downstream repertoire analysis, and clonotypes were matched between fractions using CDR3 nucleotide sequence together with V segment. VDJmatch was used to annotate antigen specificity against VDJdb, with one amino acid substitution in CDR3 allowed.

This TCR came from a woman between 18 and 29 years old in good health. The material sequenced was PBMCs. The V gene is TRBV10-3 and the J gene is TRBJ2-7; tentative D gene TRBD2, with 5 bases matching. This receptor carries the CDR3 CAIRGSYGDYEQYF. In nucleotides, the sequence is TGTGCCATCAGAGGGTCTTACGGGGACTACGAGCAGTACTTC.